This T cell receptor (beta chain) derives from a study of technical replicates of blood from a handful of donors. Sequenced by immunoSEQ multiplex PCR; TCRdb stores in-frame clones only, minus some. The sample has tens of thousands of clones, 70% to 90% seen once; the top ten hold 5.6%. There are 13 residues in the CDR3. Germline V gene lookup returns CDR1 LNHDA and CDR2 SQIVND (reference sequence). Trimming cost V 6 bases and J 6 bases, with 14 bases left between them. This clone was seen only a few times. The V and J genes are TRBV19 and TRBJ1-1; D is uncertain. Sequencing was carried out using PBMCs. This TCR derives from a human donor in good health. Some clones in this sample may be carry-over from other donors' samples. The CDR3 is CASSTYGVPEAFF. The CDR3 DNA is TGTGCCAGTAGCACATATGGTGTCCCTGAAGCTTTCTTT.